Below are 11 T cell receptor beta chains sequenced from a single sample in a study of blood T cell repertoires in COVID-19. Method: immunoSEQ multiplex PCR; TCRdb's copy keeps in-frame clones and lacks some. Seen here are hundreds of thousands of clones, about 85% observed once, and the top ten hold under 4%. Sequenced: peripheral blood. The receptors were sampled from a man younger than 35 with active or convalescent COVID-19.

This clone was picked up one time. CDR3 in amino acids: CASSVAPLASGTDTQYF. The CDR3, as DNA: TGTGCCAGCAGCGTAGCACCCCTAGCGTCGGGCACAGATACGCAGTATTTT. The rearrangement links TRBV9 to TRBJ2-3, with D possibly being TRBD2 (6 bases). V was cut by 0 bases and J by 1 base, with 15 bases left in between. CDR1 and CDR2 (germline): SGDLS, YYNGEE. The CDR3 totals 17 residues.

The chain uses TRBV2 and TRBJ2-1; a weak D match, TRBD2 (5 bases). Germline CDR1 reads SNHLY; CDR2 reads FYNNEI. The V end lost 6 bases, the J end lost 0 bases, and 15 bases lay between the germline ends. The CDR3 sequence is 16 residues long. The CDR3 is CASSTRGSVSYNEQFF. The CDR3 nucleotides are TGTGCCAGCAGCACTCGAGGGAGCGTCTCCTACAATGAGCAGTTCTTC.

CDR3: CASSQVLLAESYEQYF. The CDR3 nucleotides are TGCGCCAGCAGCCAAGTTCTCCTAGCGGAGTCCTACGAGCAGTACTTC. The V and J genes are TRBV4-3 and TRBJ2-7; 7 bases are a match to TRBD2. CDR3 length: 16 amino acids. Germline V lookup: CDR1 LGHNA, CDR2 YSLEER. With 1 base clipped from V and 1 base from J, the junction kept 7 bases outside the gene matches.

The gene calls are TRBV28 and TRBJ2-1; maybe TRBD2 (5 bases). Germline V gives CDR1 MDHEN, CDR2 SYDVKM. The CDR3 spans 16 residues. V was trimmed by 5 bases and J by 5 bases, leaving 19 bases between them. The CDR3 DNA reads as TGTGCCAGCAGTCAAGGTGAGGGCCTCGCCGACAATGAGCAGTTCTTC. Amino acid sequence: CASSQGEGLADNEQFF. The full variable domain, completed using reference TRBV28 and TRBJ2-1, is DVKVTQSSRYLVKRTGEKVFLECVQDMDHENMFWYRQDPGLGLRLIYFSYDVKMKEKGDIPEGYSVSREKKERFSLILESASTNQTSMYLCASSQGEGLADNEQFFGPGTRLTVL.

The V and J genes are TRBV5-6 and TRBJ2-1; a possible D gene is TRBD2 (6 bases). Between the trimmed V and J ends, which lost 0 bases and 7 bases, there was a span of 20 bases. CDR1 and CDR2 (germline): SGHDT, YYEEEE. The CDR3 runs 17 residues. The CDR3 spells CASSLGGPGASLNEQFF. CDR3 sequence (DNA): TGTGCCAGCAGCTTGGGAGGTCCGGGAGCATCTTTGAATGAGCAGTTCTTC.

This clone was seen once. V gene TRBV7-9 combines with J gene TRBJ2-2; D gene ambiguous. The CDR3 contains 13 residues. V shed 2 bases and J shed 5 bases, with 6 bases lying between them. Germline V lookup: CDR1 SEHNR, CDR2 FQNEAQ (reference sequence). In nucleotides, the CDR3 is TGTGCCAGCAGCTTAAAGGAGACCGGGGAGCTGTTTTTT. Translating gives CASSLKETGELFF.

This chain links TRBV29-1 with TRBJ2-2; 7 bases align to TRBD1. The CDR3 runs to 14 residues. V lost 3 bases and J lost 2; bases outside the gene matches: 3. In germline, CDR1 is SQVTM, CDR2 ANQGSEA. Here the CDR3 reads CSVETGRNTGELFF. The CDR3 nucleotides are TGCAGCGTTGAGACAGGGAGAAACACCGGGGAGCTGTTTTTT.

About this clone: This CDR3 is also generated by other DNA sequences in the sample. The chain employs TRBV14 and TRBJ2-1; 14 positions agree with TRBD2. Germline V gene lookup returns CDR1 SGHDN and CDR2 FVKESK. The trim removed 0 bases at V and 6 bases at J, leaving 1 base unmatched. The CDR3 has 16 amino acids. The chain's CDR3 is CASSQEGLAGVNEQFF. The DNA of the CDR3 is TGTGCCAGCAGCCAAGAGGGACTAGCGGGAGTCAATGAGCAGTTCTTC. Full variable domain (remainder filled in from reference TRBV14 and TRBJ2-1): EAGVTQFPSHSVIEKGQTVTLRCDPISGHDNLYWYRRVMGKEIKFLLHFVKESKQDESGMPNNRFLAERTGGTYSTLKVQPAELEDSGVYFCASSQEGLAGVNEQFFGPGTRLTVL.

The rearrangement joins TRBV27 to TRBJ1-1; 9 nucleotides match TRBD1. The CDR3 has 15 residues. Germline V CDR1 and CDR2: MNHEY, SMNVEV (reference sequence). The V and J ends lost 6 bases and 0 bases, in that order; junction bases with no gene match: 5. The CDR3 bases are TGTGCCAGCAGCCGACAGGGGGTCCTGAACACTGAAGCTTTCTTT. It specifies CASSRQGVLNTEAFF.

The chain recombines TRBV5-1 with TRBJ2-7; 11 nucleotides align to TRBD1. The CDR3 runs to 15 residues. The germline gives CDR1 SGHRS, CDR2 YFSETQ. The ends lost 4 bases at V and 2 bases at J; junction bases unmatched: 5. CDR3 region: CASSVSGQGAYEQYF. CDR3 DNA sequence: TGCGCCAGCAGCGTGTCGGGACAGGGGGCCTACGAGCAGTACTTC.

The chain employs TRBV19 and TRBJ1-1; 9 nucleotides match TRBD1. This CDR3 contains 15 residues. Germline CDR1 reads LNHDA; CDR2 reads SQIVND (reference sequence). V trimming: 4 bases; J trimming: 1 base; junction bases outside the gene matches: 4. DNA of the CDR3: TGTGCCAGTAGTAGGGTGGACAGGGGGAACACTGAAGCTTTCTTT. Protein sequence: CASSRVDRGNTEAFF.